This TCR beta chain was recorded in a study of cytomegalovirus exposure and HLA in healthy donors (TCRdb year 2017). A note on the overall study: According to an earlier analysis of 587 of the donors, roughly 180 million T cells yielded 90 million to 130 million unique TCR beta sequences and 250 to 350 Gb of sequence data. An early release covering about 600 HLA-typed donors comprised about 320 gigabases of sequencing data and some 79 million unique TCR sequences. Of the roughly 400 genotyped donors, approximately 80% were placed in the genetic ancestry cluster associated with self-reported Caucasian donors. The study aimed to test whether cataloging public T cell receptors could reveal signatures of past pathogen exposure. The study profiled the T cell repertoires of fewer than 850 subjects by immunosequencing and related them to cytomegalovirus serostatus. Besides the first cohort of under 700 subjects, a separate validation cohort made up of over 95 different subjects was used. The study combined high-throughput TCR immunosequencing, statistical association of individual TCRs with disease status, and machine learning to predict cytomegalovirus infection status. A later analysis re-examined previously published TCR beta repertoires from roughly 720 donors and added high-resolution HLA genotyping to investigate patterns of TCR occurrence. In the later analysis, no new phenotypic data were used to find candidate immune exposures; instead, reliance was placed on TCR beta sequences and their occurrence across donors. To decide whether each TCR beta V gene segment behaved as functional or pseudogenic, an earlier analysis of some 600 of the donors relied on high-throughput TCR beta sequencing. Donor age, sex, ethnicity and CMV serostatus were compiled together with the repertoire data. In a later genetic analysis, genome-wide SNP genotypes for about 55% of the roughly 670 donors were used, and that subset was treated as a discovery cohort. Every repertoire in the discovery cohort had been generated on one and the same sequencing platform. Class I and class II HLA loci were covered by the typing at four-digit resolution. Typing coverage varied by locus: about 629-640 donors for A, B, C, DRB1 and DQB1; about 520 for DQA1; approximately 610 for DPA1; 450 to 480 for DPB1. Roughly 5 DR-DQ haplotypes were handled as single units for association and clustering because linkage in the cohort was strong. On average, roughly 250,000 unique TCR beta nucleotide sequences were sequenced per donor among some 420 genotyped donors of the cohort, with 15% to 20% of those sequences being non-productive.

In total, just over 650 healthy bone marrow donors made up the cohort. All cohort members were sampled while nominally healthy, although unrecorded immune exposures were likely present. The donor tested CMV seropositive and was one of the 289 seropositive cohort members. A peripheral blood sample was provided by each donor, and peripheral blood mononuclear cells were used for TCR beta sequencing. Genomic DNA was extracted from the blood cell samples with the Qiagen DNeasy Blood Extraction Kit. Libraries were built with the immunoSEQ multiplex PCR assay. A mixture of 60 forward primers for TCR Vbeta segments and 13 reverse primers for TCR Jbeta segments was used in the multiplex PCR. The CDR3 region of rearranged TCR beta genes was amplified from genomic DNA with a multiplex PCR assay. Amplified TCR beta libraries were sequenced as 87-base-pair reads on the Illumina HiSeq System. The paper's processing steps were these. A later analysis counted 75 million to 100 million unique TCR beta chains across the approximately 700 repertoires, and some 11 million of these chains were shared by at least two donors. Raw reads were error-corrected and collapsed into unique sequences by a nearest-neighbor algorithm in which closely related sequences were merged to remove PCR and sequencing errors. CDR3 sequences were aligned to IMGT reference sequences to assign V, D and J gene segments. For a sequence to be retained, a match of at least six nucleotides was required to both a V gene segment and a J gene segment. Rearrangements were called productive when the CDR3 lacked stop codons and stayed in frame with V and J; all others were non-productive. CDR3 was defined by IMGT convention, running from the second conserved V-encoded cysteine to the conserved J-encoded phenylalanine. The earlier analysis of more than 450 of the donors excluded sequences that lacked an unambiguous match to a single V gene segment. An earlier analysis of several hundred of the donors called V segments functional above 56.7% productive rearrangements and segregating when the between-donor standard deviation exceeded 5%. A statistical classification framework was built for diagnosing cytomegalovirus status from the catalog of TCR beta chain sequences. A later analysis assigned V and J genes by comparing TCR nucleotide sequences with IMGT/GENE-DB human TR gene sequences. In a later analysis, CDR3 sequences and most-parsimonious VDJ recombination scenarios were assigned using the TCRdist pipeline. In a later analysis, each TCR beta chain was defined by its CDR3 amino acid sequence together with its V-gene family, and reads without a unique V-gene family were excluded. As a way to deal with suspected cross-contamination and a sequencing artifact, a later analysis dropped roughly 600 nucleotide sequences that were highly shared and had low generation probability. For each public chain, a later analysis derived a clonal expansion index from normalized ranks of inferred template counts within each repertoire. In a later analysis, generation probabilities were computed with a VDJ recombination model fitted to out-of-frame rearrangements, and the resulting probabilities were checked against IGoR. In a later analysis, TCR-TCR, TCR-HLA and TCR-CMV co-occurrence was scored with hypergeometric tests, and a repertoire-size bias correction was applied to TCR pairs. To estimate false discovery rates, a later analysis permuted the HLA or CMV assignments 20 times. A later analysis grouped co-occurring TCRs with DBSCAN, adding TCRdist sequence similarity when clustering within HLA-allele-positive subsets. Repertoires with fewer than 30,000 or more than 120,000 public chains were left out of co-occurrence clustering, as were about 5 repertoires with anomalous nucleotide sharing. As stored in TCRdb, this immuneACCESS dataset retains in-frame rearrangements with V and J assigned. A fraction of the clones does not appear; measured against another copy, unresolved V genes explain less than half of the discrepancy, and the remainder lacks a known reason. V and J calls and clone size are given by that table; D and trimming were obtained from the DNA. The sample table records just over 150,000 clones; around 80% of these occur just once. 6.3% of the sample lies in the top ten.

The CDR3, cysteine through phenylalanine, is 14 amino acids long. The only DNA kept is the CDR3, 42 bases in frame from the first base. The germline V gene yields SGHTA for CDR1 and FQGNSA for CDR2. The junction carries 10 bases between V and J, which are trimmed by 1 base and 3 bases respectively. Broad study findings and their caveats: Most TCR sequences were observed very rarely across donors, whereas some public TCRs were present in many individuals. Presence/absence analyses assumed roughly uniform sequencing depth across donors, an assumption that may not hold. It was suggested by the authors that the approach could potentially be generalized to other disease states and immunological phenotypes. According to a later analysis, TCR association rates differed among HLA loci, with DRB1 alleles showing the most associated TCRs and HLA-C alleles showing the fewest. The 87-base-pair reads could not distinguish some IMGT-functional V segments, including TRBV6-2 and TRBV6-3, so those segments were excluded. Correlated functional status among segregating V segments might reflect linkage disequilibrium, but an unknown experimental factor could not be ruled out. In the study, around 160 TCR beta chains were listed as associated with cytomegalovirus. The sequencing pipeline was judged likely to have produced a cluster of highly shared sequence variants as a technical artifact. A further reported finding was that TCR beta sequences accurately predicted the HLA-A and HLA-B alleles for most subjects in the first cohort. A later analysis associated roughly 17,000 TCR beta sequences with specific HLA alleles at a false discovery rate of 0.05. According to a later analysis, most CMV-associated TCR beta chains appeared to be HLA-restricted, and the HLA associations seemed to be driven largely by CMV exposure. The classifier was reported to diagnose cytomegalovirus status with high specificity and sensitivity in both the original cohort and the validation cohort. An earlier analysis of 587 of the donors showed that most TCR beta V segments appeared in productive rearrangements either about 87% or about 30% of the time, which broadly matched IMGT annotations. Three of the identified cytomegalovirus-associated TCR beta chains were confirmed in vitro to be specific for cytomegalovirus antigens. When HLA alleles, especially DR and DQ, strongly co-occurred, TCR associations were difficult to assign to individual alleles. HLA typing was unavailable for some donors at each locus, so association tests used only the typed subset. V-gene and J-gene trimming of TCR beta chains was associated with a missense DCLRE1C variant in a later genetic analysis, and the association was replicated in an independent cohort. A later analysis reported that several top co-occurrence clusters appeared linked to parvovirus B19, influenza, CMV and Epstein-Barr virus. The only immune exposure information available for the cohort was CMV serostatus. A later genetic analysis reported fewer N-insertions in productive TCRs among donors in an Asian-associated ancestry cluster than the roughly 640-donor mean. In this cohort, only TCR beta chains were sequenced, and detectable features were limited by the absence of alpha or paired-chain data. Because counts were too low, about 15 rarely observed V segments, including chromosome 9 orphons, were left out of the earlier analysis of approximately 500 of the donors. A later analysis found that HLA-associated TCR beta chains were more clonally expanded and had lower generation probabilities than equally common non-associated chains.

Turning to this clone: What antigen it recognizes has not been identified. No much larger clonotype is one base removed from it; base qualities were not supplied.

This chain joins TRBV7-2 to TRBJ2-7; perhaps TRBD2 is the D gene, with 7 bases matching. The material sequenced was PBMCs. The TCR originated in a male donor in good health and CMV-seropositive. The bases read TGTGCCAGCAGCTTAGAAGGGGGGGGCTACGAGCAGTACTTC. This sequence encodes CASSLEGGGYEQYF.